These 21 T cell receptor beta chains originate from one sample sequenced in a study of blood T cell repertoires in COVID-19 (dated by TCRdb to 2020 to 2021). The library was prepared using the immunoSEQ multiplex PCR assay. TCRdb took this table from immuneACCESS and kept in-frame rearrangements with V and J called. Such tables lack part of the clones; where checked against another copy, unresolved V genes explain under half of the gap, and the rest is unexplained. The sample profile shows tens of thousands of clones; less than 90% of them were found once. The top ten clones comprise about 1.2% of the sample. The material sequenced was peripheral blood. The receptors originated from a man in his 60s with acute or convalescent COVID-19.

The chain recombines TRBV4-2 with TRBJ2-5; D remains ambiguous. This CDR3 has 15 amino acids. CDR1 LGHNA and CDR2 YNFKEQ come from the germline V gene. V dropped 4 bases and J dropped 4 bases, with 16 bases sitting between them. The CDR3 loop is CASSPLTGSAETQYF. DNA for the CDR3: TGTGCCAGCAGCCCCCTGACTGGATCAGCAGAGACCCAGTACTTC.

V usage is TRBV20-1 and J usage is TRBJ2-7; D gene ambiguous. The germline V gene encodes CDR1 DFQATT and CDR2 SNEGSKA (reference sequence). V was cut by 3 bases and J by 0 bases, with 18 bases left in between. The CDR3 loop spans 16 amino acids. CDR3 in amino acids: CSASAPFGAGSYEQYF. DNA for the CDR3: TGCAGTGCTAGTGCCCCCTTTGGAGCTGGCTCCTACGAGCAGTACTTC.

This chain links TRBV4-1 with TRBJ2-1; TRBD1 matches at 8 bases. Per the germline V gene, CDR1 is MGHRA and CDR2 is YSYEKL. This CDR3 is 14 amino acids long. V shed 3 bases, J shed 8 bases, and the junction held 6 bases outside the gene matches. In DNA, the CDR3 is TGCGCCAGCAGCCACGGGGACAGGCGAGATGAGCAGTTCTTC. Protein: CASSHGDRRDEQFF.

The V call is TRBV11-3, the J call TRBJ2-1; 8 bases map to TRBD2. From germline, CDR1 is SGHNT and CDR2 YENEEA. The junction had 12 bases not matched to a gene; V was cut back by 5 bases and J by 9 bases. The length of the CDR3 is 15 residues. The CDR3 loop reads CASSGTGTSRGEQFF. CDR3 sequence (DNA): TGTGCCAGCAGCGGTACCGGGACTAGTCGCGGTGAGCAGTTCTTC.

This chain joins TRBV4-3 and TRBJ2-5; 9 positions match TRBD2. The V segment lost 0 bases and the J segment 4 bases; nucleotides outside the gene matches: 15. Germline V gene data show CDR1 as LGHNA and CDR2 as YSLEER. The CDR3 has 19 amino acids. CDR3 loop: CASSQELQRGVIRSETQYF. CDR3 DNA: TGCGCCAGCAGCCAAGAGCTGCAGCGGGGGGTTATAAGGTCAGAGACCCAGTACTTC.

The CDR3 protein is CASSNNRGRNIQYF. In nucleotides, the CDR3 is TGTGCCAGCAGCAACAACAGGGGGCGAAACATTCAGTACTTC. The rearrangement links TRBV5-6 to TRBJ2-4; TRBD1 matches 9 bases. Germline values: CDR1 SGHDT, CDR2 YYEEEE. With 4 bases clipped from V and 6 bases from J, the junction kept 5 bases outside the gene matches. This CDR3 has 14 residues.

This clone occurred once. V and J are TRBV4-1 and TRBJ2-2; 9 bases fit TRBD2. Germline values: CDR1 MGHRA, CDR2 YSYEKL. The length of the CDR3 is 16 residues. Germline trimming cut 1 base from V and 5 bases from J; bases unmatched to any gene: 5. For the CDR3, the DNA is TGCGCCAGCAGCCAAGTAGCGGGAGTCGAAACCGGGGAGCTGTTTTTT. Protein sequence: CASSQVAGVETGELFF.

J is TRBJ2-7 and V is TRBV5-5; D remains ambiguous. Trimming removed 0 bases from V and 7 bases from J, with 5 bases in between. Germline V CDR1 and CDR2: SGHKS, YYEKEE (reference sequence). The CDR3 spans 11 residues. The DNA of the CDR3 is TGTGCCAGCAGCTTGGGTCTAGAGCAGTACTTC. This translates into CASSLGLEQYF.

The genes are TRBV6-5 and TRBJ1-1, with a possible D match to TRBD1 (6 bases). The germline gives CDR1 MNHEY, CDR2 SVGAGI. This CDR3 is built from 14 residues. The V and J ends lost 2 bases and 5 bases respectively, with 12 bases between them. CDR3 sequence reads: CASSYDPRGTEAFF. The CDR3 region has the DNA TGTGCCAGCAGTTACGACCCTAGGGGGACTGAAGCTTTCTTT.

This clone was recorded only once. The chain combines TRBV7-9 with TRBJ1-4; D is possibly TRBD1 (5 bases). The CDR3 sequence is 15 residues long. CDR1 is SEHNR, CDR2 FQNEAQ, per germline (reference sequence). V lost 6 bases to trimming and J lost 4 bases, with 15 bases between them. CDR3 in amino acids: CASSYQRGFNEKLFF. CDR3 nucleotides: TGTGCCAGCAGTTACCAAAGGGGATTTAATGAAAAACTGTTTTTT. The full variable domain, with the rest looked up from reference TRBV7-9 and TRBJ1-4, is DTGVSQNPRHKITKRGQNVTFRCDPISEHNRLYWYRQTLGQGPEFLTYFQNEAQLEKSRLLSDRFSAERPKGSFSTLEIQRTEQGDSAMYLCASSYQRGFNEKLFFGSGTQLSVL.

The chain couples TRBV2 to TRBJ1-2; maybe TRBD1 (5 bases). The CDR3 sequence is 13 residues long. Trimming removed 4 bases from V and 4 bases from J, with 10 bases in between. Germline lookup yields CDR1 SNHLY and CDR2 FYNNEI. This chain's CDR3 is CASSAQGIYGYTF. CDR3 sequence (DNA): TGTGCCAGCAGTGCCCAGGGAATCTATGGCTACACCTTC.

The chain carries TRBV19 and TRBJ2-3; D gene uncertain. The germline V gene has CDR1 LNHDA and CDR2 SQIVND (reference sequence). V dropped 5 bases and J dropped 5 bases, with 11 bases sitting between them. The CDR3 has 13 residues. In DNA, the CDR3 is TGTGCCAGTAGTCCTCGACTCCGAGATACGCAGTATTTT. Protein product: CASSPRLRDTQYF.

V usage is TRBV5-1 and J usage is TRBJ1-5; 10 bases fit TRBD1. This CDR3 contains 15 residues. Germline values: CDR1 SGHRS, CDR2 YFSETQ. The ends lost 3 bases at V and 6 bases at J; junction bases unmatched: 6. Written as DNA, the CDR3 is TGCGCCAGCAGCTCGACAGGGGGCGTTGGTCAGCCCCAGCATTTT. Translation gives CASSSTGGVGQPQHF.

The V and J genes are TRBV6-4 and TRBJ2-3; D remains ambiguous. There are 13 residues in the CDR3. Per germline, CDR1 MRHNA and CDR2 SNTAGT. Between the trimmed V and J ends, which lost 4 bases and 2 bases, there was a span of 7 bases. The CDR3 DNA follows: TGTGCCAGCAGTGCCAGATACACAGATACGCAGTATTTT. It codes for CASSARYTDTQYF.

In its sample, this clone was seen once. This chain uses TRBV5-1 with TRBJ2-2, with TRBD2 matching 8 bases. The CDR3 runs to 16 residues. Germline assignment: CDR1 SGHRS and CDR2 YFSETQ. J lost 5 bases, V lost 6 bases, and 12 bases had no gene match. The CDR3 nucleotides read TGCGCCAGCACCCTCCCGGGGGGGGTTACGACCGGGGAGCTGTTTTTT. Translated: CASTLPGGVTTGELFF.

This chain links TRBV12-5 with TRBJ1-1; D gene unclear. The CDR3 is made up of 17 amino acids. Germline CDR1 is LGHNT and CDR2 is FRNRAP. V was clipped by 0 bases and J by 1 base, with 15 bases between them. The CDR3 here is CASGLVSAFGPNTEAFF. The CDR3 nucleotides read TGTGCTAGTGGTTTGGTATCCGCCTTTGGCCCGAACACTGAAGCTTTCTTT. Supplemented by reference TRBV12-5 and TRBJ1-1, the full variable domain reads DARVTQTPRHKVTEMGQEVTMRCQPILGHNTVFWYRQTMMQGLELLAYFRNRAPLDDSGMPKDRFSAEMPDATLATLKIQPSEPRDSAVYFCASGLVSAFGPNTEAFFGQGTRLTVV.

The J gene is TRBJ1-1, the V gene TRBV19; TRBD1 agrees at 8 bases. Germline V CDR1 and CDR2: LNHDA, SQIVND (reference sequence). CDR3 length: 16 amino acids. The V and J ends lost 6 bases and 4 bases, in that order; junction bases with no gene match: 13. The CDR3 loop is CASSPISGQGGTEAFF. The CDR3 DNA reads TGTGCCAGTAGCCCTATCTCTGGACAGGGCGGCACTGAAGCTTTCTTT.

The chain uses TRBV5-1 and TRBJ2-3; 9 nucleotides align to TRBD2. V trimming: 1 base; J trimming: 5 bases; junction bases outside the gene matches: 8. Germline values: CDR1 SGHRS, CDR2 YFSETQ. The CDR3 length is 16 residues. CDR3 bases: TGCGCCAGCAGCTTGTCACTGCGGGGGGGCGTAGATACGCAGTATTTT. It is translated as CASSLSLRGGVDTQYF.

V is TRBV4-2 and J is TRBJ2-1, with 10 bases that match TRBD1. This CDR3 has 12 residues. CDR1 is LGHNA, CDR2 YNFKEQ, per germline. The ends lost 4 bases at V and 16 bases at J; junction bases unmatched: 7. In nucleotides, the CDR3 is TGTGCCAGCAGCCCTTGGACAGGGGGAACTTTCTTC. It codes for CASSPWTGGTFF.

The CDR3 coding sequence is TGTGCCAGTAGTATGCAGCGGGGGCCCTACGAGCAGTACTTC. It specifies CASSMQRGPYEQYF. This sequence joins TRBV19 and TRBJ2-7; 8 positions match TRBD2. V lost 3 bases, J lost 2 bases, and 3 bases stayed unmatched. This CDR3 spans 14 amino acids. Germline V CDR1 and CDR2: LNHDA, SQIVND (reference sequence).

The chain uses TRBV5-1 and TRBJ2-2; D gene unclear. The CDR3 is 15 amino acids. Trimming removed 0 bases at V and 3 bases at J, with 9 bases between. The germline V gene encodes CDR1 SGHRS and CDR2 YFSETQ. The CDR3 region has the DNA TGCGCCAGCAGCTTGGGGCAGGCTGACACCGGGGAGCTGTTTTTT. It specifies CASSLGQADTGELFF.